What follows are 24 T cell receptor beta chains derived from one specimen sequenced in a study of T cells in Graves' hyperthyroidism and ophthalmopathy. Amplification of TCR beta CDR3 regions used RNA as the template. TCR CDR3 regions were first amplified by RT-PCR with HTBI primers. In TCRdb, the multiplex PCR reads were re-called with MiXCR into one record per CDR3 protein. The sample has about 530,000 distinct CDR3 sequences, 17% seen once. Material for sequencing was blood. These receptors all come from a woman under 30 with Graves' ophthalmopathy.

This clonotype has only a few counts. The chain links TRBV19 to TRBJ1-1; possible D gene TRBD1, 5 bases. The V gene's germline CDR1 is LNHDA and CDR2 SQIVND (reference sequence). The V end lost 8 bases, the J end lost 7 bases, and 20 bases lay between the germline ends. This CDR3 spans 14 amino acids. The CDR3 DNA reads TGTGCCAGTGGTCGTTGGGGGGGAGACATTGAAGCTTTCTTT. Its protein product is CASGRWGGDIEAFF.

This clonotype was seen ten or more times. This chain links TRBV2 with TRBJ2-5; D is possibly TRBD1 (6 bases). This CDR3 is built from 14 residues. CDR1 SNHLY and CDR2 FYNNEI come from the germline V gene. V was cut by 6 bases and J by 2 bases, with 13 bases left in between. As DNA, the CDR3 is TGTGCCAGCAGGCCAGGGGACGTACAAGAGACCCAGTACTTC. This sequence encodes CASRPGDVQETQYF. Full variable domain (missing parts from reference TRBV2 and TRBJ2-5): EPEVTQTPSHQVTQMGQEVILRCVPISNHLYFYWYRQILGQKVEFLVSFYNNEISEKSEIFDDQFSVERPDGSNFTLKIRSTKLEDSAMYFCASRPGDVQETQYFGPGTRLLVL.

There are many counts of this clonotype. The chain employs TRBV28 and TRBJ2-1, with D tentatively TRBD2 (5 bases). This CDR3 has 15 residues. Trimming stripped 2 bases from V and 1 base from J, with 9 bases between. The V gene's germline CDR1 is MDHEN and CDR2 SYDVKM. The chain's CDR3 is CASSLTRESYNEQFF. CDR3 coding DNA: TGTGCCAGCAGTTTAACTCGGGAATCCTACAATGAGCAGTTCTTC. Drawing the rest from reference TRBV28 and TRBJ2-1, the complete variable domain is DVKVTQSSRYLVKRTGEKVFLECVQDMDHENMFWYRQDPGLGLRLIYFSYDVKMKEKGDIPEGYSVSREKKERFSLILESASTNQTSMYLCASSLTRESYNEQFFGPGTRLTVL.

This clonotype turned up a few times. The chain couples TRBV7-9 to TRBJ2-2; TRBD2 aligns across 10 bases. The CDR3 runs to 17 residues. The germline CDR1 and CDR2 sequences are SEHNR and FQNEAQ (reference sequence). Trimming at V came to 5 bases and at J to 3 bases, leaving 9 bases not matched to a gene. In nucleotides, the CDR3 is TGTGCCAGCAGCGCCGCCAGGACTAGCGGAGACACCGGGGAGCTGTTTTTT. Translation gives CASSAARTSGDTGELFF.

This clonotype was found many times. The rearrangement uses TRBV28 and TRBJ1-1; perhaps TRBD1 as D (5 bases). Trimming removed 5 bases from V and 1 base from J, with 11 bases in between. Germline lookup yields CDR1 MDHEN and CDR2 SYDVKM. The CDR3 runs to 14 residues. The CDR3 DNA follows: TGTGCCAGCAGTATCCAGACAGCGAACACTGAAGCTTTCTTT. It specifies CASSIQTANTEAFF.

V is TRBV14 and J is TRBJ1-5; tentatively, D is TRBD1 (5 bases). Trimming left V 0 bases short and J 3 bases short, with 15 bases between. This CDR3 comprises 17 residues. CDR1 and CDR2 (germline): SGHDN, FVKESK. The CDR3 region is CASSQDRDPEFNQPQHF. The CDR3 DNA follows: TGTGCCAGCAGCCAAGATAGGGACCCCGAATTCAATCAGCCCCAGCATTTT.

This clonotype occurred a few times. The chain links TRBV5-1 to TRBJ2-1, with no clear D. V gave up 0 bases and J gave up 8 bases, with 9 bases separating them. Per germline, CDR1 SGHRS and CDR2 YFSETQ. This CDR3 comprises 13 residues. As DNA, the CDR3 is TGCGCCAGCAGCTTGGCCGGGCTATATGAGCAGTTCTTC. Residues: CASSLAGLYEQFF.

As for this clonotype: Since a much larger clone is just one base distant, this may be a read error. The chain is built from TRBV27 and TRBJ2-3; TRBD2 might be the D (7 bases). This CDR3 contains 16 residues. Trimming cost V 2 bases and J 5 bases, with 17 bases left between them. The germline V gene encodes CDR1 MNHEY and CDR2 SMNVEV (reference sequence). The CDR3 coding sequence is TGTGCCAGCAGTTTACCGCCGGGGGGCGTGGTAGATACGCAGTATTTT. It codes for CASSLPPGGVVDTQYF.

On this clonotype: Relative to the germline gene, one junction end is altered; a read error may explain this. V and J are TRBV12-3 or TRBV12-4 and TRBJ2-3; perhaps TRBD2 as D (5 bases). The CDR3 contains 15 residues. The CDR3 loop reads CASSLAPGVGDAQYF. The CDR3 nucleotides read TGTGCCAGCAGTTTGGCCCCTGGGGTGGGAGATGCGCAGTATTTT.

At least ten counts were recorded for this clonotype. The J gene is TRBJ1-1, the V gene TRBV2; 9 bases map to TRBD1. Germline V gives CDR1 SNHLY, CDR2 FYNNEI. Trimming cost V 7 bases and J 1 base; bases outside gene matches: 1. This CDR3 spans 13 amino acids. CDR3 coding DNA: TGTGCCAGCATGGGACAGGGGAACACTGAAGCTTTCTTT. Protein: CASMGQGNTEAFF.

This clonotype occurred many times. The gene calls are TRBV20-1 and TRBJ2-3; D gene unclear. There are 11 residues in the CDR3. Per germline, CDR1 DFQATT and CDR2 SNEGSKA (reference sequence). Between the trimmed V and J ends, which lost 5 bases and 4 bases, there was a span of 7 bases. CDR3 DNA: TGCAGTGCTGGCGCGCCAGATACGCAGTATTTT. Translation gives CSAGAPDTQYF.

This clonotype was detected many times. This rearrangement joins TRBV7-2 to TRBJ2-1, with 7 bases matching TRBD2. This CDR3 has 15 residues. Trimming at V came to 3 bases and at J to 1 base, leaving 3 bases not matched to a gene. The germline gives CDR1 SGHTA, CDR2 FQGNSA. CDR3 in amino acids: CASSLGGWSYNEQFF. The CDR3 DNA is TGTGCCAGCAGCTTGGGAGGGTGGTCCTACAATGAGCAGTTCTTC.

This clonotype occurred many times. The rearrangement uses TRBV12-3 or TRBV12-4 and TRBJ1-2; 8 positions agree with TRBD1. The CDR3 is made up of 15 amino acids. The ends lost 5 bases at V and 2 bases at J; junction bases unmatched: 7. The CDR3 spells CASSPQGGLNYGYTF. Here the CDR3 DNA reads TGTGCCAGCAGTCCACAGGGGGGCCTAAACTATGGCTACACCTTC.

Ten or more counts support this clonotype. CDR3 loop: CASSELARGSEQYF. CDR3 sequence (DNA): TGTGCCAGCAGTGAATTGGCCAGGGGCAGCGAGCAGTACTTC. This chain links TRBV2 with TRBJ2-7; maybe TRBD1 (6 bases). Germline CDR1 and CDR2: SNHLY and FYNNEI. Trimming shortened V by 2 bases and J by 6 bases, and 14 bases separated the two germline ends. The CDR3 loop spans 14 amino acids.

This clonotype was seen a few times. The chain is built from TRBV6-1 and TRBJ1-1, with D perhaps matching TRBD1 (5 bases). Trimming took 2 bases from V and 13 from J, leaving 14 bases between them. The V gene's germline CDR1 is MNHNS and CDR2 SASEGT. This CDR3 has 12 residues. The CDR3 spells CASSEPGQGRFF. CDR3 nucleotides: TGTGCCAGCAGTGAACCCGGGCAGGGACGTTTCTTT.

This clonotype has more than one count but fewer than ten. The chain has TRBV28 and TRBJ2-7; D perhaps matches TRBD1 (6 bases). The CDR3 has 15 amino acids. V lost 7 bases, J lost 2 bases, and 18 bases lay in between. Germline V gene lookup returns CDR1 MDHEN and CDR2 SYDVKM. The CDR3 loop is CASKPAGTSAYEQYF. The CDR3 DNA sequence: TGTGCCAGCAAACCGGCCGGGACATCCGCCTACGAGCAGTACTTC.

This clonotype was seen ten or more times. The chain has TRBV30 and TRBJ2-5; D unclear. Trimming took 1 base from V and 1 from J, leaving 4 bases between them. The CDR3 extends over 12 amino acids. Germline CDR1 reads GTSNPN; CDR2 reads SVGIG (reference sequence). The CDR3 nucleotides are TGTGCCTGGAGTGCCTTCCAAGAGACCCAGTACTTC. This encodes CAWSAFQETQYF.

This clonotype was seen a few times. This rearrangement joins TRBV27 to TRBJ1-6, with 9 positions matching TRBD1. The length of the CDR3 is 14 residues. Germline V gives CDR1 MNHEY, CDR2 SMNVEV (reference sequence). The V gene end was trimmed by 6 bases and the J gene end by 10 bases; junction bases not matched to a gene: 7. The CDR3 loop reads CASRMTGGNSPLHF. The CDR3 bases are TGTGCCAGCAGGATGACAGGGGGAAACTCACCCCTCCACTTT.

In its sample, this clonotype was seen many times. This chain uses TRBV28 with TRBJ2-7, with D maybe TRBD2 (6 bases). V was shortened by 6 bases and J by 2 bases, with 14 bases between the two germline ends. Germline-derived CDR1 and CDR2 are MDHEN and SYDVKM. The CDR3 has 14 amino acids. DNA of the CDR3: TGTGCCAGCAGGGAGGGAATAGCCGCCTACGAGCAGTACTTC. It codes for CASREGIAAYEQYF. Together with reference TRBV28 and TRBJ2-7, the CDR3 gives the full variable domain: DVKVTQSSRYLVKRTGEKVFLECVQDMDHENMFWYRQDPGLGLRLIYFSYDVKMKEKGDIPEGYSVSREKKERFSLILESASTNQTSMYLCASREGIAAYEQYFGPGTRLTVT.

This clonotype showed up just a few times. CDR3 in DNA: TGTGCCAGCAGTTATCCCGGACGGAACAATGAGCAGTTCTTC. Translated, it gives CASSYPGRNNEQFF. V and J are TRBV6-9 and TRBJ2-1; D is unclear. Germline V gene lookup returns CDR1 MNHGY and CDR2 SVAAGI. Trimming stripped 2 bases from V and 5 bases from J, with 10 bases between. CDR3 length: 14 amino acids.

This clonotype was seen repeatedly, ten times or more. This chain links TRBV6-1 with TRBJ2-1, with TRBD2 matching over 11 bases. The CDR3 extends over 15 amino acids. Germline CDR1 and CDR2: MNHNS and SASEGT. V gave up 6 bases and J gave up 3 bases; unmatched junction bases: 4. As DNA, the CDR3 is TGTGCCAGCAGAGCTAGCGGGGGGCACTACAATGAGCAGTTCTTC. It translates to CASRASGGHYNEQFF.

This clonotype appeared many times. The V gene is TRBV2, the J gene TRBJ2-6; D is possibly TRBD2 (6 bases). The CDR3 loop spans 15 amino acids. With 8 bases removed from V and 1 base from J, the gap between germline ends came to 12 bases. Per germline, CDR1 SNHLY and CDR2 FYNNEI. As DNA, the CDR3 is TGTGCCAGCGGACAACGGGGGTCTGGGGCCAACGTCCTGACTTTC. It is translated as CASGQRGSGANVLTF. The full variable domain, rest sourced from reference TRBV2 and TRBJ2-6, is EPEVTQTPSHQVTQMGQEVILRCVPISNHLYFYWYRQILGQKVEFLVSFYNNEISEKSEIFDDQFSVERPDGSNFTLKIRSTKLEDSAMYFCASGQRGSGANVLTFGAGSRLTVL.

This clonotype was observed many times. This chain links TRBV24-1 with TRBJ2-1; 11 bases fit TRBD2. The CDR3 has 14 residues. V lost 4 bases, J lost 7 bases, and 2 bases stayed unmatched. CDR1 is KGHDR and CDR2 is SFDVKD in the germline V gene. CDR3 in amino acids: CATSEGLAANEQFF. The CDR3, as DNA: TGTGCCACCAGTGAGGGACTAGCGGCGAATGAGCAGTTCTTC.

V and J are TRBV25-1 and TRBJ2-5; TRBD1 matches 7 bases. This CDR3 is built from 14 residues. With 6 bases clipped from V and 5 bases from J, the junction kept 9 bases outside the gene matches. Germline assignment: CDR1 MGHDK and CDR2 SYGVNS. The CDR3: CASSEDRFFETQYF. DNA for the CDR3: TGTGCCAGCAGCGAGGACAGGTTCTTTGAGACCCAGTACTTC.